This T cell receptor (beta chain) was sequenced in a study of neurological immune-mediated disorders. Findings and caveats of the study: In HTLV-1-associated myelopathy, TCR clonal expansion was greatest, whereas multiple sclerosis had the least, falling below healthy controls. A possible signature appeared as one related-CDR3 cluster, in which phylogenetic grouping placed the repertoires of 18 of 34 multiple sclerosis patients. Private repertoires in all groups were suggested by the absence of shared CDR3 amino acid sequences among expanded clones across subjects.

The unsorted libraries were made from 2 million PBMCs kept at -80 C. Germline V gene lookup returns CDR1 LNHNV and CDR2 YYDKDF (reference sequence). The CDR3 length is 15 residues. V gave up 6 bases and J gave up 0 bases, with 14 bases separating them. This clonotype was counted at least ten times. Its antigen is as yet unknown. TCRdb re-derived calls from the 5' RACE reads in MiXCR, one entry per CDR3 protein. The sample consists of tens of thousands of distinct CDR3 sequences, approximately 4.2% of them appearing once. This chain connects TRBV15 to TRBJ1-1; tentative D call: TRBD1 (6 bases). The clonotype was recovered from a man aged 45-65 years with multiple sclerosis. Sequences were obtained from PBMCs. CDR3 loop: CATRRTGYLNTEAFF. The CDR3 DNA follows: TGTGCCACCAGGAGAACAGGGTACCTGAACACTGAAGCTTTCTTT.